The present TCR beta chain was sequenced within a study of tumour-infiltrating T cells in Burkitt lymphoma. Overall study context: Repertoire clonality predicted overall and progression-free survival.

TCRdb's copy holds only in-frame clones and misses some; the assay was immunoSEQ multiplex PCR. Of around 1,300 clones listed, 90% to 95% are singletons. Trimming took off 1 base at V and 4 bases at J, with 7 bases between the two ends. This CDR3 comprises 13 residues. CDR1 is MNHEY, CDR2 SMNVEV, per germline (reference sequence). The chain carries TRBV27 and TRBJ2-5; a weak D match, TRBD2 (6 bases). The receptor's source is a human donor with diffuse large B-cell lymphoma. The sequencing input was tumor tissue. CDR3 protein: CASSLWGGETQYF. The CDR3 bases are TGTGCCAGCAGTTTATGGGGAGGAGAGACCCAGTACTTC.